The 22 T cell receptor beta chains reported below all come from one sample, sequenced in a study of metastatic and nonmetastatic thyroid tumors. No patient received treatment before thyroid surgery. From the PCR reads, TCRdb re-called clones with MiXCR. Here the sample spans 60,000 or so clones, about 4% being singletons. Sequenced: blood. These receptors were taken from a female donor with papillary thyroid cancer or a benign thyroid nodule (not recorded which). Some clones in this sample may be carry-over from other donors' samples.

This clone has at least ten counts. The CDR3 loop is CASSLGFSGSVTQYF. The CDR3 DNA sequence: TGTGCCAGCAGCTTAGGATTTTCAGGGTCCGTGACCCAGTACTTC. The chain is built from TRBV7-9 and TRBJ2-5; tentatively, D is TRBD1 (5 bases). This CDR3 comprises 15 residues. V was pared by 1 base and J by 7 bases, with 16 bases between. The germline CDR1 and CDR2 sequences are SEHNR and FQNEAQ (reference sequence).

This clone was observed once. A read error is possible here, since a much larger clone lies one base away. This sequence joins TRBV18 and TRBJ2-2; possibly TRBD2 for D (6 bases). Germline CDR1 KGHSH, CDR2 LQKENI. V dropped 5 bases and J dropped 2 bases, with 12 bases sitting between them. The CDR3 is 15 amino acids. The CDR3 DNA is TGTGCCAGCTCAGCGGGGACCTTTAACACCGGGGAGCTGTTTTTT. This sequence encodes CASSAGTFNTGELFF. The whole variable domain, filled in from reference TRBV18 and TRBJ2-2, reads NAGVMQNPRHLVRRRGQEARLRCSPMKGHSHVYWYRQLPEEGLKFMVYLQKENIIDESGMPKERFSAEFPKEGPSILRIQQVVRGDSAAYFCASSAGTFNTGELFFGEGSRLTVL.

About this clone: This may arise from a read error, as a much more abundant clone is one base away. Here the CDR3 DNA reads TGTGCCAGCAGGGTTTATGGGGAGACCCATTACTTC. The encoded protein is CASRVYGETHYF. J is TRBJ2-5 and V is TRBV2, with D perhaps matching TRBD2 (5 bases). CDR1 and CDR2 from the germline V gene are SNHLY and FYNNEI. CDR3 length: 12 residues. Filled out from reference TRBV2 and TRBJ2-5, the complete variable domain reads EPEVTQTPSHQVTQMGQEVILRCVPISNHLYFYWYRQILGQKVEFLVSFYNNEISEKSEIFDDQFSVERPDGSNFTLKIRSTKLEDSAMYFCASRVYGETHYFGPGTRLLVL.

This clone has only a few counts. A junction boundary mismatches the germline segment, possibly from a read error. This chain links TRBV28 with TRBJ2-7; a possible D gene is TRBD2 (5 bases). Germline lookup yields CDR1 MDHEN and CDR2 SYDVKM. The CDR3 spans 12 residues. CDR3 sequence: CACAGSPYEQYF. The CDR3 bases are TGCGCCTGCGCGGGCTCGCCCTACGAGCAGTACTTC.

The gene calls are TRBV11-2 and TRBJ1-5; D is possibly TRBD1 (6 bases). Per germline, CDR1 SGHAT and CDR2 FQNNGV. Trimming removed 5 bases at V and 9 bases at J, with 11 bases between. CDR3 length: 12 amino acids. CDR3 in amino acids: CASSTRGGPQHF. In DNA form, the CDR3 reads TGTGCCAGCAGCACTAGGGGGGGGCCCCAGCATTTT.

This clone was seen ten or more times. The rearrangement links TRBV12-5 to TRBJ2-5; D is possibly TRBD1 or TRBD2 (5 bases each). V lost 7 bases and J lost 0, with 18 bases in between. The CDR3 sequence is 16 residues long. Germline lookup yields CDR1 LGHNT and CDR2 FRNRAP. The CDR3: CASALGVALYQETQYF. For the CDR3, the DNA is TGTGCTAGTGCCCTGGGGGTAGCTTTGTACCAAGAGACCCAGTACTTC.

This chain joins TRBV6-2 or TRBV6-3 and TRBJ2-1; D gene unclear. The V end lost 8 bases, the J end lost 8 bases, and 10 bases lay between the germline ends. CDR1 and CDR2 (germline): MNHEY, SVGEGT. The CDR3 has 11 residues. The CDR3 nucleotides read TGTGCCAGCCGAGTACTGGATGAGCAGTTCTTC. It codes for CASRVLDEQFF.

This clone was observed a few times. The CDR3 DNA reads TGCGCCAGCAGCTTGGGGTTGGGGGGGATATTATGGCAGTTCTTC. Encoded protein: CASSLGLGGILWQFF. This chain uses TRBV5-1 with TRBJ2-1; 7 bases align to TRBD2. The V and J ends lost 0 bases and 12 bases, in that order; junction bases with no gene match: 12. The germline CDR1 and CDR2 sequences are SGHRS and YFSETQ. This CDR3 comprises 15 residues.

There are many counts of this clone. The chain has TRBV6-1 and TRBJ2-7, with TRBD1 identical over 12 bases. Germline-derived CDR1 and CDR2 are MNHNS and SASEGT. V shed 6 bases, J shed 5 bases, and the junction held 8 bases outside the gene matches. The CDR3 is 15 amino acids. CDR3 amino acids: CASSYRDRGPDEQYF. The DNA of the CDR3 is TGTGCCAGCAGCTACCGGGACAGGGGGCCTGACGAGCAGTACTTC.

In this sample, this clone turned up many times. The chain couples TRBV4-1 to TRBJ2-3; weak D call: TRBD2 (6 bases). Trimming shortened V by 4 bases and J by 1 base, and 12 bases separated the two germline ends. In germline, CDR1 is MGHRA, CDR2 YSYEKL. This CDR3 has 15 amino acids. This CDR3 reads CASSRLGTGTDTQYF. CDR3 nucleotide sequence: TGCGCCAGCAGCCGACTGGGGACTGGCACAGATACGCAGTATTTT.

The V and J genes are TRBV7-9 and TRBJ2-3; D unclear. CDR3 length: 12 residues. Germline V lookup: CDR1 SEHNR, CDR2 FQNEAQ (reference sequence). The V end lost 11 bases, the J end lost 2 bases, and 11 bases lay between the germline ends. DNA of the CDR3: TGTGCCGGCGTGGGGAACACAGATACGCAGTATTTT. Translated: CAGVGNTDTQYF.

As concerns this clone: A much larger clone differs from this one at a single base, so this may be a read error. The sample carries other DNA sequences with the same CDR3. DNA of the CDR3: TGTGCCAGCAGTCCAGTAGCGGGAGCTCCCTCGGAGCAGTACTTC. Translating it yields CASSPVAGAPSEQYF. The genes are TRBV27 and TRBJ2-7, with TRBD2 matching 9 bases. Trimming removed 5 bases from V and 7 bases from J; junction bases left unmatched: 12. The V gene's germline CDR1 is MNHEY and CDR2 SMNVEV (reference sequence). The CDR3 covers 15 residues.

This clone was found many times. CDR3 in amino acids: CASSPQGSNYGYTF. The CDR3 DNA follows: TGCGCCAGCAGCCCACAGGGTTCTAACTATGGCTACACCTTC. The chain uses TRBV5-1 and TRBJ1-2; tentatively, D is TRBD1 (6 bases). The germline V gene has CDR1 SGHRS and CDR2 YFSETQ. With 4 bases removed from V and 0 bases from J, the gap between germline ends came to 10 bases. The CDR3 covers 14 residues.

This clone was seen ten or more times. The genes are TRBV18 and TRBJ2-7; D is perhaps TRBD1 (6 bases). CDR1 and CDR2 from the germline V gene are KGHSH and LQKENI. The V gene lost 1 base and the J gene lost 3 bases, with 13 bases spanning the gap. CDR3 length: 15 residues. DNA of the CDR3: TGTGCCAGCTCACCACAACGTACAGGGCGCTACGAGCAGTACTTC. It codes for CASSPQRTGRYEQYF.

In this sample, this clone turned up a few times. Possible read error: a much larger clone is one base away. This chain uses TRBV9 with TRBJ2-3; the D gene is possibly TRBD1 (5 bases). The CDR3 is made up of 15 amino acids. V lost 4 bases, J lost 2 bases, and 14 bases lay in between. Germline values: CDR1 SGDLS, CDR2 YYNGEE. CDR3 region: CASSRTPQPTDTQYF. In DNA form, the CDR3 reads TGTGCCAGCAGCCGGACACCCCAACCCACAGATACGCAGTATTTT.

Ten or more counts support this clone. This chain uses TRBV6-1 with TRBJ1-2; D not certain. CDR3 size: 11 residues. Germline V gene sequence: CDR1 MNHNS, CDR2 SASEGT. V lost 8 bases and J 4 bases, leaving 8 bases between the germline ends. CDR3 in amino acids: CASGGSYGYTF. The CDR3 nucleotides are TGTGCCAGCGGCGGCAGCTATGGCTACACCTTC.

This clone came up many times. The V call is TRBV5-1, the J call TRBJ2-7; D is possibly TRBD1 (6 bases). V lost 4 bases, J lost 6 bases, and 20 bases lay in between. This CDR3 is 15 amino acids long. From germline, CDR1 is SGHRS and CDR2 YFSETQ. The CDR3 DNA sequence: TGCGCCAGCAGCCCGGAACAGGGCGGCGGTATCGAGCAGTACTTC. Translated: CASSPEQGGGIEQYF.

The rearrangement uses TRBV6-2 or TRBV6-3 and TRBJ2-3; TRBD2 matches 16 bases. Losses at the gene ends were 6 bases for V and 5 bases for J; bases not matched to a gene: 11. The CDR3 consists of 18 residues. Per the germline V gene, CDR1 is MNHEY and CDR2 is SVGEGT. Written as DNA, the CDR3 is TGTGCCAGCAGACACCCGGGACTAGCGGGAGGGGGAGTAGATACGCAGTATTTT. Amino acid sequence: CASRHPGLAGGGVDTQYF.

Details on this clone: This sequence may be a read error, since a much larger clone differs from it by one base. The chain recombines TRBV2 with TRBJ1-1; TRBD1 might be the D (5 bases). Trimming cost V 5 bases and J 3 bases, with 13 bases left between them. CDR1 and CDR2 from the germline V gene are SNHLY and FYNNEI. The length of the CDR3 is 14 residues. CDR3 nucleotides: TGTGCCAGCAGTCGGCAGTGGGGGGACACTGAAGCTTTCTTT. Translating it yields CASSRQWGDTEAFF.

Comments on this clone: A read error is likely, as this CDR3 ends without the conserved phenylalanine or tryptophan. The chain joins TRBV6-2 or TRBV6-3 to TRBJ2-1; D is perhaps TRBD2 (6 bases). V was shortened by 4 bases and J by 7 bases, with 14 bases between the two germline ends. CDR1 is MNHEY and CDR2 is SVGEGT in the germline V gene. CDR3 length: 14 amino acids. This chain's CDR3 is CASSFMAGRNEQFI. CDR3 nucleotides: TGTGCCAGCAGTTTTATGGCAGGGAGGAATGAGCAGTTCATC.

This clone was seen repeatedly, ten times or more. The V call is TRBV20-1, the J call TRBJ2-5, with a tentative D call TRBD2 (6 bases). Germline assignment: CDR1 DFQATT and CDR2 SNEGSKA (reference sequence). The CDR3 is made up of 16 amino acids. Trimming stripped 0 bases from V and 1 base from J, with 15 bases between. CDR3: CSAREIRDFVQETQYF. The CDR3 DNA reads TGCAGTGCTAGAGAGATAAGGGACTTTGTCCAAGAGACCCAGTACTTC.

This clone was seen at least ten times. The gene calls are TRBV20-1 and TRBJ1-1; D might be TRBD1 (6 bases). Trimming removed 0 bases at V and 6 bases at J, with 20 bases between. The V gene's germline CDR1 is DFQATT and CDR2 SNEGSKA (reference sequence). The CDR3 extends over 16 amino acids. CDR3 nucleotides: TGCAGTGCTAGAGATCGGGGGCTGGGAGGGCTTCCTGAAGCTTTCTTT. Protein: CSARDRGLGGLPEAFF.